These 18 T cell receptor beta chains were sequenced from one sample in a study of human T cells and chemical hapten exposure. Documented time point: pre-sensitization, week 0. Treatment noted: therapeutic diphenylcyclopropenone sensitization with weekly scalp DPC. Each CDR3 protein is one row after TCRdb ran MiXCR on the RACE reads. The data contain 350,000 to 400,000 distinct CDR3 sequences, 5.1% of them singletons. Sequenced here: whole blood, sampled in connection with sensitization to the hapten diphenylcyclopropenone (DPC). Receptors originate from a woman aged 45 to 65 with alopecia areata. Some clones in this sample may be carry-over from other donors' samples.

This clonotype was detected a few times. This chain joins TRBV20-1 and TRBJ2-6; 7 bases are shared with TRBD2. After removal of 1 base from V and 0 bases from J, the junction contained 6 bases not matched to a gene. The CDR3 sequence is 17 residues long. Germline CDR1 reads DFQATT; CDR2 reads SNEGSKA (reference sequence). The CDR3 coding sequence is TGCAGTGCTAGAGGGCGACCGGGGGGCTCTGGGGCCAACGTCCTGACTTTC. Encoded protein: CSARGRPGGSGANVLTF.

This chain joins TRBV7-9 and TRBJ2-1, with TRBD1 identical over 7 bases. Unmatched junction bases numbered 7, after V lost 6 bases and J lost 2 bases. Germline V gene sequence: CDR1 SEHNR, CDR2 FQNEAQ (reference sequence). The CDR3 loop spans 15 amino acids. DNA for the CDR3: TGTGCCAGCAGAGCTACAGGGGCTACCTACAATGAGCAGTTCTTC. It codes for CASRATGATYNEQFF.

This clonotype was detected many times. The CDR3 DNA reads TGTGCCAGCAGCTTGGGGGCCGGGACAAAAGGGGATACGCAGTATTTT. It translates to CASSLGAGTKGDTQYF. This chain uses TRBV5-4 with TRBJ2-3; D perhaps matches TRBD1 (6 bases). The CDR3 extends over 16 amino acids. Per germline, CDR1 SGHNT and CDR2 YYREEE (reference sequence). Trimming took off 0 bases at V and 6 bases at J, with 17 bases between the two ends.

This clonotype was seen many times. The chain links TRBV29-1 to TRBJ1-1; D ambiguous. The CDR3 contains 12 residues. The V gene's germline CDR1 is SQVTM and CDR2 ANQGSEA. V was shortened by 7 bases and J by 0 bases, with 9 bases between the two germline ends. CDR3 loop: CSAPALNTEAFF. The CDR3 nucleotides read TGCAGCGCCCCGGCCTTGAACACTGAAGCTTTCTTT.

In its sample, this clonotype was seen many times. The chain employs TRBV6-5 and TRBJ2-7; TRBD2 might be the D (6 bases). Germline assignment: CDR1 MNHEY and CDR2 SVGAGI. The V gene lost 2 bases and the J gene lost 0 bases, with 14 bases spanning the gap. This CDR3 is 16 amino acids long. The CDR3 DNA reads as TGTGCCAGCAGTTACGCCGGGAGCGTCTCCTCCTACGAGCAGTACTTC. Protein: CASSYAGSVSSYEQYF.

The chain couples TRBV4-3 to TRBJ2-3; 8 nucleotides match TRBD1. V shed 4 bases and J 1 base; nucleotides not matched to a gene: 7. CDR3 size: 16 residues. Per germline, CDR1 LGHNA and CDR2 YSLEER. CDR3 protein: CASSPGQVGRTDTQYF. The CDR3 DNA reads as TGCGCCAGCAGCCCGGGACAGGTGGGTCGCACAGATACGCAGTATTTT.

The rearrangement links TRBV5-1 to TRBJ2-2; D uncertain. The germline V gene has CDR1 SGHRS and CDR2 YFSETQ. Trimming shortened V by 0 bases and J by 10 bases, and 4 bases separated the two germline ends. The CDR3 length is 11 residues. The CDR3 coding sequence is TGCGCCAGCAGCTTGGCGGCGGAGCTGTTTTTT. Residues: CASSLAAELFF.

This clonotype was seen many times. The chain employs TRBV29-1 and TRBJ1-5; the D gene is possibly TRBD1 (6 bases). The CDR3 consists of 13 residues. V was trimmed by 5 bases and J by 1 base, leaving 9 bases between them. CDR1 SQVTM and CDR2 ANQGSEA come from the germline V gene. The DNA of the CDR3 is TGCAGCGTTCGGGACACCAGCAATCAGCCCCAGCATTTT. Its translation: CSVRDTSNQPQHF.

The chain uses TRBV5-4 and TRBJ2-2, with TRBD2 identical over 8 bases. This CDR3 spans 17 amino acids. Germline V gives CDR1 SGHNT, CDR2 YYREEE (reference sequence). After removal of 0 bases from V and 4 bases from J, the junction contained 8 bases not matched to a gene. CDR3 region: CASSLEGLGVGTGELFF. The CDR3 DNA reads as TGTGCCAGCAGCTTGGAGGGACTAGGAGTCGGCACCGGGGAGCTGTTTTTT.

V usage is TRBV24-1 and J usage is TRBJ2-4; the D gene is possibly TRBD2 (6 bases). The V and J ends lost 6 bases and 0 bases respectively, with 14 bases between them. CDR3 length: 16 residues. Germline assignment: CDR1 KGHDR and CDR2 SFDVKD. CDR3 in DNA: TGTGCCACCAGTCCCTCGGGGGTGCTAGCCAAAAACATTCAGTACTTC. It specifies CATSPSGVLAKNIQYF.

This clonotype has at least ten counts. J is TRBJ1-1 and V is TRBV5-4; no clear D gene. V lost 4 bases to trimming and J lost 2 bases, with 15 bases between them. The CDR3 consists of 15 residues. In germline, CDR1 is SGHNT, CDR2 YYREEE (reference sequence). CDR3 loop: CASSLVGVLNTEAFF. DNA of the CDR3: TGTGCCAGCAGCCTGGTAGGCGTACTAAACACTGAAGCTTTCTTT.

This clonotype was found a few times. The chain couples TRBV5-5 to TRBJ1-1, with 8 bases aligning to TRBD1. This CDR3 has 15 residues. Germline V gives CDR1 SGHKS, CDR2 YYEKEE (reference sequence). Trimming at V came to 1 base and at J to 3 bases, leaving 5 bases not matched to a gene. CDR3 nucleotide sequence: TGTGCCAGCAGCTTGAGGCAGGGGGCTTACACTGAAGCTTTCTTT. This translates into CASSLRQGAYTEAFF.

This chain connects TRBV10-3 to TRBJ1-2; 7 bases agree with TRBD1. This CDR3 spans 15 amino acids. Germline CDR1 reads ENHRY; CDR2 reads SYGVKD. V lost 4 bases, J lost 8 bases, and 13 bases stayed unmatched. CDR3 in DNA: TGTGCCATCAGTGCCCAGGGGGACGATTTCCGGGGCTACACCTTC. This gives the protein CAISAQGDDFRGYTF.

There are many counts of this clonotype. V and J are TRBV5-5 and TRBJ2-7, with no clear D. The CDR3 consists of 15 residues. V shed 6 bases and J shed 0 bases, with 16 bases lying between them. Germline V gene data show CDR1 as SGHKS and CDR2 as YYEKEE (reference sequence). This chain's CDR3 is CASTERTASSYEQYF. The CDR3 bases are TGTGCCAGCACCGAACGGACGGCAAGCTCCTACGAGCAGTACTTC.

The V and J genes are TRBV5-1 and TRBJ2-1; the D is unclear. The germline V and J ends were trimmed by 4 bases and 6 bases, with 14 bases remaining between them. CDR1 is SGHRS and CDR2 is YFSETQ in the germline V gene. This CDR3 comprises 14 residues. The CDR3 coding sequence is TGCGCCAGCAGCCCACCGGACGGAACCAATGAGCAGTTCTTC. Its protein is CASSPPDGTNEQFF.

The chain is built from TRBV12-3 or TRBV12-4 and TRBJ2-3, with D possibly TRBD2 on 6 matching bases. The CDR3 consists of 14 residues. Trimming cost V 6 bases and J 5 bases, with 15 bases left between them. The CDR3 is CASRLTEGGDTQYF. The CDR3 DNA reads TGTGCCAGCAGGTTGACGGAGGGCGGAGATACGCAGTATTTT.

The V gene is TRBV20-1, the J gene TRBJ1-5; unclear D gene. CDR3 size: 16 residues. The ends were cut back, 2 bases at V and 3 bases at J, with 17 bases in the middle. Germline loops: CDR1 DFQATT, CDR2 SNEGSKA (reference sequence). The CDR3 region has the DNA TGCAGTGCTAGACCCCCCTGGGCAGCTATCAATCAGCCCCAGCATTTT. Protein product: CSARPPWAAINQPQHF.

This clonotype was detected ten times or more. The rearrangement links TRBV5-1 to TRBJ2-2; either TRBD1 or TRBD2 may supply D (5 bases each). V lost 7 bases to trimming and J lost 0 bases, with 19 bases between them. The CDR3 sequence is 17 residues long. Germline lookup yields CDR1 SGHRS and CDR2 YFSETQ. CDR3 DNA sequence: TGCGCCAGCTCCCTCGAGGCCGTGGGGGCGAACACCGGGGAGCTGTTTTTT. Its protein product is CASSLEAVGANTGELFF.